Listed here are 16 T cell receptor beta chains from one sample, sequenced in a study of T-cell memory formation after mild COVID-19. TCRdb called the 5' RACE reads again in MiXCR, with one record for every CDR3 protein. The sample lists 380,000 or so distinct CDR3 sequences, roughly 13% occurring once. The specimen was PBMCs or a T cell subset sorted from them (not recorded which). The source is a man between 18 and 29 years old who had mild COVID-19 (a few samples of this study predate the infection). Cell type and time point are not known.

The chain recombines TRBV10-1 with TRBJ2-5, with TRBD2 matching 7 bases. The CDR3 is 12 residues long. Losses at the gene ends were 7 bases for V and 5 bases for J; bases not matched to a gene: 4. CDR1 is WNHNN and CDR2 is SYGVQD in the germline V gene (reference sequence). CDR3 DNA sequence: TGCGCCAGCATCAGCGGGGCGGAGACCCAGTACTTC. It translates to CASISGAETQYF.

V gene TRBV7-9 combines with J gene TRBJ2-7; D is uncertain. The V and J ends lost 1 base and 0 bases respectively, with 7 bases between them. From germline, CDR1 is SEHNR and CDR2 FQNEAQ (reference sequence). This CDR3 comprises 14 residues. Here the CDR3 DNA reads TGTGCCAGCAGCTTAGTGGCCCCCTCCTACGAGCAGTACTTC. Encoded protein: CASSLVAPSYEQYF.

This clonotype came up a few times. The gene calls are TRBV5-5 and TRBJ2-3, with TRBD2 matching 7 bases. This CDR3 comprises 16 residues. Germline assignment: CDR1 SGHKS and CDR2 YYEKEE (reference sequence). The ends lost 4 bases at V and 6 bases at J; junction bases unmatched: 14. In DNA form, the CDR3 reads TGTGCCAGCAGCCCCCCCGGGGGGATTCGGGGCGATACGCAGTATTTT. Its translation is CASSPPGGIRGDTQYF.

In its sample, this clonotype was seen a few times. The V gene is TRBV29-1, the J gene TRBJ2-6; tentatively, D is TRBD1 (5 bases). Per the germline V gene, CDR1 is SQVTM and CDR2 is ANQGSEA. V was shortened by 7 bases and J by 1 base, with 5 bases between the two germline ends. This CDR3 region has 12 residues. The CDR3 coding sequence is TGCAGCGGACAGTCTGGGGCCAACGTCCTGACTTTC. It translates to CSGQSGANVLTF.

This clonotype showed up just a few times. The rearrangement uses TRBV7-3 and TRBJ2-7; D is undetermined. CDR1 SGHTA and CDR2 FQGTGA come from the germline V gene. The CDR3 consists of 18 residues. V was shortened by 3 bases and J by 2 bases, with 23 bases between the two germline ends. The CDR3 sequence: CASSFLGSAAPSPYEQYV. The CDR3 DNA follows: TGTGCCAGCAGCTTTTTAGGTTCTGCAGCCCCCTCACCCTACGAGCAGTACGTC.

DNA for the CDR3: TGTGCCAGCAGTTACGCGTTAATAGACAGGGGGGAAGAGACCCAGTACTTC. The encoded protein is CASSYALIDRGEETQYF. The chain links TRBV6-5 to TRBJ2-5, with 9 bases matching TRBD1. With 2 bases clipped from V and 3 bases from J, the junction kept 10 bases outside the gene matches. Germline CDR1 reads MNHEY; CDR2 reads SVGAGI. The CDR3 is 17 amino acids.

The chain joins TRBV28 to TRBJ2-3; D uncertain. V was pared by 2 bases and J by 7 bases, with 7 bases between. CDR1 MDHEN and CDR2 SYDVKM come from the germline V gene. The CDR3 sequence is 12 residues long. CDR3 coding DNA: TGTGCCAGCAGTTTAAGGGTTCATACGCAGTATTTT. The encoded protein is CASSLRVHTQYF. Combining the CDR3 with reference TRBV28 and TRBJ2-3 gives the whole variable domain DVKVTQSSRYLVKRTGEKVFLECVQDMDHENMFWYRQDPGLGLRLIYFSYDVKMKEKGDIPEGYSVSREKKERFSLILESASTNQTSMYLCASSLRVHTQYFGPGTRLTVL.

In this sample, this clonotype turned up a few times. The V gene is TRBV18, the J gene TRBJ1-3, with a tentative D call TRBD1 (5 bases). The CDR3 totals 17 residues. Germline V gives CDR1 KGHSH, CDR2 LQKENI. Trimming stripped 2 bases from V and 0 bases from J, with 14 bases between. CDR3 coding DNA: TGTGCCAGCTCACCAAAGGCAGGGACCTACTCTGGAAACACCATATATTTT. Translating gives CASSPKAGTYSGNTIYF.

In nucleotides, the CDR3 is TGCGCCAGCAGCCAAGAGACAGGCTTAAGCTCCTACGAGCAGTACTTC. Its translation: CASSQETGLSSYEQYF. The rearrangement links TRBV4-1 to TRBJ2-7, with D maybe TRBD1 (6 bases). The CDR3 loop spans 16 amino acids. Germline lookup yields CDR1 MGHRA and CDR2 YSYEKL. V was clipped by 0 bases and J by 0 bases, with 12 bases between them.

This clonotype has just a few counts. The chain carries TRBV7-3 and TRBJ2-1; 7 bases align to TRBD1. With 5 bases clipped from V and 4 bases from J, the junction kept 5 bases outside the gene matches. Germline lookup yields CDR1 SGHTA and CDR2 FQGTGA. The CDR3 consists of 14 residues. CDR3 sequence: CASSLDRDYNEQFF. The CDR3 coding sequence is TGTGCCAGCAGCCTCGACAGGGATTACAATGAGCAGTTCTTC.

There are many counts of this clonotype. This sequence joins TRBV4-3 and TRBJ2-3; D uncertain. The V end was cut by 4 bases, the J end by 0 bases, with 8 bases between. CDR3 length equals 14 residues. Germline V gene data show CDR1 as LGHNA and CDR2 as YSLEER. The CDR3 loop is CASSPIGSTDTQYF. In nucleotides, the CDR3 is TGCGCCAGCAGCCCTATAGGTAGCACAGATACGCAGTATTTT.

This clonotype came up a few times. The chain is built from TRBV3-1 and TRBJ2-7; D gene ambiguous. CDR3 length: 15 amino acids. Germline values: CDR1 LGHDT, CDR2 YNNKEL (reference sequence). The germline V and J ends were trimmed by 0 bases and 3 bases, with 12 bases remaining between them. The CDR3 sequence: CASSQDPGVGYEQYV. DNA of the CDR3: TGTGCCAGCAGCCAAGACCCGGGTGTAGGCTACGAGCAGTACGTC.

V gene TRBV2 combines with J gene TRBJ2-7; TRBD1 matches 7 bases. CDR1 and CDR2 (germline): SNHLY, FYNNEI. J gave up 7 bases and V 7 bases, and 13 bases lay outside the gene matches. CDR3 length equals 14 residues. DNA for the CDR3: TGTGCCAGCAAGACAGGGCTCGGTTTCGGGGAGCAGTACGTC. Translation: CASKTGLGFGEQYV.

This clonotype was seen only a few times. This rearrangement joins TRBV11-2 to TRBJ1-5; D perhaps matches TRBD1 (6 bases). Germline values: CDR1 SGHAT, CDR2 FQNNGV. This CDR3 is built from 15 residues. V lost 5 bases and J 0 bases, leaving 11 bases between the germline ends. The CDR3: CASSGTGYSNQPQHF. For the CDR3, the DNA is TGTGCCAGCAGCGGCACAGGGTATAGCAATCAGCCCCAGCATTTT.

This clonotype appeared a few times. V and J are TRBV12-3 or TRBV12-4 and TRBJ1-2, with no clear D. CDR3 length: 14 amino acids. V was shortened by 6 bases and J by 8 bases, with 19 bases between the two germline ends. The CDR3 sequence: CASSLPLNSGGYTF. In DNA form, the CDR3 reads TGTGCCAGCAGCTTACCATTAAACTCGGGAGGCTACACCTTC.

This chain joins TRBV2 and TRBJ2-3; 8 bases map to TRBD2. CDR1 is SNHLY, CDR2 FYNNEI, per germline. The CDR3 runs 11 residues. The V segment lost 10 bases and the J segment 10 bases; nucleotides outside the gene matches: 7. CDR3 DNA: TGTGCCATCGTCGGACTAGCTCCGCAGTATTTT. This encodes CAIVGLAPQYF.